This T cell receptor beta chain came from a study of shared clonotypes between healthy human individuals. TCRdb keeps only in-frame clones here, not all; method: immunoSEQ multiplex PCR. Among roughly 380,000 clones listed, about 96% were seen once. Sequenced input: memory CD8+ T cells sorted from blood. Subset in this sample: CD45RO+ cells pooled with CCR7-negative TemRA cells. This clonotype was sampled from a man aged 30-40 years in good health.

CDR3: CASRGTGAPTGELFF. The DNA of the CDR3 is TGTGCCAGCAGAGGGACAGGGGCCCCCACCGGGGAGCTGTTTTTT. The chain has TRBV2 and TRBJ2-2, with 10 nucleotides matching TRBD1. V was pared by 6 bases and J by 4 bases, with 5 bases of the junction left unmatched. Germline CDR1 is SNHLY and CDR2 is FYNNEI. The CDR3 is made up of 15 amino acids.